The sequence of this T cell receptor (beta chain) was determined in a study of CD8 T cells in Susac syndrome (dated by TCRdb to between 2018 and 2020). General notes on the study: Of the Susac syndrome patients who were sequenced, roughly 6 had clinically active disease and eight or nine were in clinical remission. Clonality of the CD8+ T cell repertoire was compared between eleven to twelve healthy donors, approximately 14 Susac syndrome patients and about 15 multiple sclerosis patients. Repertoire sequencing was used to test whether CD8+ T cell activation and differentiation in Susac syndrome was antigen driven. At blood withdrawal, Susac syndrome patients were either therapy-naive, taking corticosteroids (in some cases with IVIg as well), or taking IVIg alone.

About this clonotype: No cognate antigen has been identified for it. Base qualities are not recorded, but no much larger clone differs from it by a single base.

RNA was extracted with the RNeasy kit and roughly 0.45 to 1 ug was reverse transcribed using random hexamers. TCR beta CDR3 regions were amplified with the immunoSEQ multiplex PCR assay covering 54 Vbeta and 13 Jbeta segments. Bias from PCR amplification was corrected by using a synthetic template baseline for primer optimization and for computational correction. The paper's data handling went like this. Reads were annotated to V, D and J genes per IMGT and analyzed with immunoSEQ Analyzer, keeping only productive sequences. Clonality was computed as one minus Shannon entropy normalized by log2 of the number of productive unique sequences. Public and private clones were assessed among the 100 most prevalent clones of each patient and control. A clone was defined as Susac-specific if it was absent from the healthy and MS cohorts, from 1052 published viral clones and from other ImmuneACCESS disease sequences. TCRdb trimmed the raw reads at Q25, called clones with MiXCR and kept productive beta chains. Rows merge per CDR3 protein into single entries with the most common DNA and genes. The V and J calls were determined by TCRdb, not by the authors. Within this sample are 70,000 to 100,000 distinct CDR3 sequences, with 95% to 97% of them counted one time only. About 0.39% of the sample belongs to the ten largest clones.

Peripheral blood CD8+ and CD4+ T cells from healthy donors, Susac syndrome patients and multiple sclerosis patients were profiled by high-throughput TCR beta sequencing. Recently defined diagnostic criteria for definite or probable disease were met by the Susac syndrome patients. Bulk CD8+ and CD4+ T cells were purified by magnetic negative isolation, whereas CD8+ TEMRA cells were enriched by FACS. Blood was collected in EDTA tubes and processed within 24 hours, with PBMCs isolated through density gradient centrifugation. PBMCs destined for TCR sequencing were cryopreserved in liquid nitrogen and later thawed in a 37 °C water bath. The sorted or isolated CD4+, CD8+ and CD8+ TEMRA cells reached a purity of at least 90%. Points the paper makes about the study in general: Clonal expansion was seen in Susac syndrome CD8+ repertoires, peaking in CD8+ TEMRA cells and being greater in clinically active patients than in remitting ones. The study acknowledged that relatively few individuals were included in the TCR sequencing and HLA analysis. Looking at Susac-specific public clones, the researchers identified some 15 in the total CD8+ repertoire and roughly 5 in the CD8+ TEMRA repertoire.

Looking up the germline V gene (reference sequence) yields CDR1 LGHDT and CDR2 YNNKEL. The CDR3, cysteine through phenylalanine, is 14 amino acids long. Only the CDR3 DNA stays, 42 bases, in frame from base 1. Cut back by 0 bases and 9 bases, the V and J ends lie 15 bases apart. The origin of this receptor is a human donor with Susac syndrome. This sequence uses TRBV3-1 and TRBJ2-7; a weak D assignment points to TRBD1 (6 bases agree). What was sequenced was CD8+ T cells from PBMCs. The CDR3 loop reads CASSQDSDSPAQYF. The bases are TGTGCCAGCAGCCAAGATTCGGACAGCCCTGCGCAGTACTTC.